A selection of T cell receptor beta chains follows, all from one sample in a study of shared clonotypes between healthy human individuals. Clones were read by immunoSEQ multiplex PCR, and TCRdb kept only the in-frame ones, dropping some. The repertoire holds over a million clones, with about 70% as singletons. Sequencing was performed on memory CD4+ T cells sorted from blood. Receptors originate from a man aged 18 to 30 in good health. Both conserved end residues are trimmed from each CDR3. D genes are given only for firm matches. Clone size is given for some rows only: seen once, a few or many times, or a class if the clone is expanded.

CDR3	D	J	V	size
ASSGSKMSNQPQH	.	TRBJ1-5	TRBV19	.
ASSSMGQQNQPQH	TRBD1	TRBJ1-5	TRBV6-5	.
ASSPPRSSGANVLT	.	TRBJ2-6	TRBV27	.
ASSLQAVEQY	.	TRBJ2-7	TRBV7-9	many
AWSVVYLSGANVLT	.	TRBJ2-6	TRBV30	.
ASSVSGKSGETQY	.	TRBJ2-5	TRBV9	.
ASSLGVRGQGEETQY	.	TRBJ2-5	TRBV11-2	.
ASSIESSGSLSNEQF	TRBD2	TRBJ2-1	TRBV19	.
ASSVEGMNTEAF	.	TRBJ1-1	TRBV9	.
ASSVGAGDNEQF	TRBD2	TRBJ2-1	TRBV9	.
ASSLAQGLGYT	.	TRBJ1-2	TRBV5-6	.
ASSLRGNTEAF	.	TRBJ1-1	TRBV27	few
ASSPSYEQY	.	TRBJ2-7	TRBV10-2	.
ASSSRGTGMNTEAF	TRBD1	TRBJ1-1	TRBV6-5	.
ASSSPASLF	.	TRBJ1-4	TRBV28	.
ASSLAGNNEQF	.	TRBJ2-1	TRBV5-1	.
ASSPRVPEVGNTIY	.	TRBJ1-3	TRBV7-8	.
ASSFGHSATNEKLF	.	TRBJ1-4	TRBV5-4	.
ASSQGPTSGSYEQY	TRBD2	TRBJ2-7	TRBV4-3	once
ASSDDRVQETQY	TRBD1	TRBJ2-5	TRBV9	.
ASSVTTGGTEAF	.	TRBJ1-1	TRBV9	.
ASSANMNTEAF	.	TRBJ1-1	TRBV6-1	.
ASRPSGQGGSYEQY	TRBD1	TRBJ2-7	TRBV28	.
AWSVKAEETQY	.	TRBJ2-5	TRBV30	.
ASSLTGGTHTEAF	TRBD1	TRBJ1-1	TRBV7-9	.
SVFLQAHPYEQY	.	TRBJ2-7	TRBV29-1	.
AISDGTANTGELF	TRBD1	TRBJ2-2	TRBV10-3	.
AWSAFAGQNTGELF	.	TRBJ2-2	TRBV30	.
ASSGRESSYNEQF	.	TRBJ2-1	TRBV19	.
SVALAGPYTGELF	TRBD2	TRBJ2-2	TRBV29-1	.
ASHDGTLKETQY	.	TRBJ2-5	TRBV18	once
ASSRTSGFIYEQY	TRBD2	TRBJ2-7	TRBV27	.
AWRRQGASGQPQH	TRBD1	TRBJ1-5	TRBV30	.
ASSTTPGNTIY	.	TRBJ1-3	TRBV19	.
ASSLDRGGQPQH	TRBD1	TRBJ1-5	TRBV11-2	.
ASSQQQSSYEQY	.	TRBJ2-7	TRBV19	.
AIRGGGETQY	.	TRBJ2-5	TRBV10-3	once
ASSFYGQAYEQY	TRBD1	TRBJ2-7	TRBV28	.
ASSEGTGFLGEQY	TRBD1	TRBJ2-7	TRBV5-4	.
ASSQRRGRNTGELF	TRBD2	TRBJ2-2	TRBV4-1	.
ASSQSGQGTGELF	TRBD1	TRBJ2-2	TRBV5-6	.